Below are 4 T cell receptor beta chains sequenced from a single sample in a study of shared clonotypes between healthy human individuals. Sequencing used immunoSEQ multiplex PCR; TCRdb keeps in-frame clones, though not all of them. The sample includes about 2.4 million clones, 80% to 95% seen only once; the top ten take 0.35% to 0.45%. The sample was naive CD4+ T cells from PBMCs. The subset is: CD45RA+ positively selected. Receptors originate from a man between 18 and 29 years old in good health. Some clones in this sample may be carry-over from other donors' samples.

The chain combines TRBV20-1 with TRBJ1-1; TRBD1 is a possible D gene (6 bases). In germline, CDR1 is DFQATT, CDR2 SNEGSKA (reference sequence). CDR3 length equals 11 residues. The germline V and J ends were trimmed by 6 bases and 9 bases, with 14 bases remaining between them. Here the CDR3 reads CSATPGTKAFF. For the CDR3, the DNA is TGCAGTGCAACGCCCGGGACAAAAGCTTTCTTT.

The chain employs TRBV6-1 and TRBJ1-3, with D perhaps matching TRBD1 (6 bases). Germline loops: CDR1 MNHNS, CDR2 SASEGT. The CDR3 runs to 15 residues. Trimming removed 5 bases from V and 4 bases from J, with 15 bases in between. CDR3 in DNA: TGTGCCAGCAGTCGACCGGGGGCGCGGGGAAACACCATATATTTT. Residues: CASSRPGARGNTIYF.

Turning to this clone: Additional DNA sequences in this sample encode the identical CDR3. The rearrangement links TRBV7-3 to TRBJ1-1, with D hard to call. The CDR3 contains 13 residues. The germline V gene has CDR1 SGHTA and CDR2 FQGTGA. The germline V and J ends were trimmed by 1 base and 1 base, with 4 bases remaining between them. CDR3 protein: CASSLRPNTEAFF. The CDR3 DNA follows: TGTGCCAGCAGCTTAAGACCGAACACTGAAGCTTTCTTT. The variable domain in full, completed from reference TRBV7-3 and TRBJ1-1, reads GAGVSQTPSNKVTEKGKYVELRCDPISGHTALYWYRQSLGQGPEFLIYFQGTGAADDSGLPNDRFFAVRPEGSVSTLKIQRTERGDSAVYLCASSLRPNTEAFFGQGTRLTVV.

The CDR3 DNA sequence: TGTGCCAGCAGCTGGACTAGCGGGGCCCCCCTGGAGCAGTTCTTC. Translated, it gives CASSWTSGAPLEQFF. The J gene is TRBJ2-1, the V gene TRBV5-6; 12 nucleotides line up with TRBD2. The CDR3 consists of 15 residues. J was trimmed by 10 bases and V by 3 bases; bases with no gene match: 8. CDR1 SGHDT and CDR2 YYEEEE come from the germline V gene. Variable domain in full (rest from reference TRBV5-6 and TRBJ2-1): DAGVTQSPTHLIKTRGQQVTLRCSPKSGHDTVSWYQQALGQGPQFIFQYYEEEERQRGNFPDRFSGHQFPNYSSELNVNALLLGDSALYLCASSWTSGAPLEQFFGPGTRLTVL.